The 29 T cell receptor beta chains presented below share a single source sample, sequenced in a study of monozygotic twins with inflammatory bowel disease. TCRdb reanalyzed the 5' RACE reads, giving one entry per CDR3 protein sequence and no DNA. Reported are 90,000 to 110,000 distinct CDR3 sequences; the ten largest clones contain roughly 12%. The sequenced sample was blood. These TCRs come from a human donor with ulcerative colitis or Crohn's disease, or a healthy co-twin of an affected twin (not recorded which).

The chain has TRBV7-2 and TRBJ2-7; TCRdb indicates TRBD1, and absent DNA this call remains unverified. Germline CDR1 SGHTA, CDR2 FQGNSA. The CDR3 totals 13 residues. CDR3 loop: CASSRDRTYEQYF.

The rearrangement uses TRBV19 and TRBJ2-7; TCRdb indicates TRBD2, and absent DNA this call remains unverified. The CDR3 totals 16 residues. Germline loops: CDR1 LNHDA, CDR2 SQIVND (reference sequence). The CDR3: CASSPGTSGSWAEQYF.

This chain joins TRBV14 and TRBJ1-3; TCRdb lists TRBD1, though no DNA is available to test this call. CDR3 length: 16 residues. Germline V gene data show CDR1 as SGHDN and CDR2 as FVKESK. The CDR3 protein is CASSQAGTDSGNTIYF. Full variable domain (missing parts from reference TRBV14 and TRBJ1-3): EAGVTQFPSHSVIEKGQTVTLRCDPISGHDNLYWYRRVMGKEIKFLLHFVKESKQDESGMPNNRFLAERTGGTYSTLKVQPAELEDSGVYFCASSQAGTDSGNTIYFGEGSWLTVV.

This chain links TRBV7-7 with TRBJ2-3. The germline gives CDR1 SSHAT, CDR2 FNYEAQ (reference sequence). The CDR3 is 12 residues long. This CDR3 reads CASSPVVNTQYF.

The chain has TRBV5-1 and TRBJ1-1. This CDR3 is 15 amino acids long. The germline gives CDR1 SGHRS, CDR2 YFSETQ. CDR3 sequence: CASSLETRANTEAFF.

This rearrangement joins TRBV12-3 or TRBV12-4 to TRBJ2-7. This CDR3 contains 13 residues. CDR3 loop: CASSFNPVYEQYF.

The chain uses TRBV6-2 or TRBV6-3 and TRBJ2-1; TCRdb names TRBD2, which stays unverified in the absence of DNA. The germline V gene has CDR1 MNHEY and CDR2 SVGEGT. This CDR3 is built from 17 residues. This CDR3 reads CASSSRAGGNSYNEQFF.

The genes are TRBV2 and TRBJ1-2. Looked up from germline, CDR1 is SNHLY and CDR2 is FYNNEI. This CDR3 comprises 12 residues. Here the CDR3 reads CASSVEGPGYTF. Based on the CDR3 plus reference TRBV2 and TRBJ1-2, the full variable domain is EPEVTQTPSHQVTQMGQEVILRCVPISNHLYFYWYRQILGQKVEFLVSFYNNEISEKSEIFDDQFSVERPDGSNFTLKIRSTKLEDSAMYFCASSVEGPGYTFGSGTRLTVV.

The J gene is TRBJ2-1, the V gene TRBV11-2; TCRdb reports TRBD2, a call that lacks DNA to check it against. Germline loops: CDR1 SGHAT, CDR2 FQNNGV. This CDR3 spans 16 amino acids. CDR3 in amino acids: CASSGTSGSFSNEQFF.

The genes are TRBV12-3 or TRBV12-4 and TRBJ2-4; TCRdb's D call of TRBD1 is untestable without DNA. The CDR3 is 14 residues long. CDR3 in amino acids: CASSFGDRKNIQYF.

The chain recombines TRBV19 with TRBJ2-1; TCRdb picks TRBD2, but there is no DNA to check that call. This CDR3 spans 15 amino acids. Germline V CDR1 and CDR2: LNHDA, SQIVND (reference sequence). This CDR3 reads CASSRGLVGHNEQFF.

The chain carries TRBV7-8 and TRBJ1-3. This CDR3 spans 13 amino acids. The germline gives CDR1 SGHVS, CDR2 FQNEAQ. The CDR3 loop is CASSLASGNTIYF.

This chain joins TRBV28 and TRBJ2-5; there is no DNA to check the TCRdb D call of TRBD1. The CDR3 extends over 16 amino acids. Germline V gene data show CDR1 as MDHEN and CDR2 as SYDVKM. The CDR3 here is CASRVNGGQSQETQYF.

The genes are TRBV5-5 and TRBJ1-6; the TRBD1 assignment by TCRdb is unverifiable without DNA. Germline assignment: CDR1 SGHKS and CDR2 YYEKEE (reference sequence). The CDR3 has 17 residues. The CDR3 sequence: CASSFFFQGSGDSPLHF.

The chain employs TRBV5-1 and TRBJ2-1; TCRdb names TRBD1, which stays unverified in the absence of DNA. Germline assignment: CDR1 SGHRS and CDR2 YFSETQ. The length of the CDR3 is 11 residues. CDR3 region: CASTPGDEQFF.

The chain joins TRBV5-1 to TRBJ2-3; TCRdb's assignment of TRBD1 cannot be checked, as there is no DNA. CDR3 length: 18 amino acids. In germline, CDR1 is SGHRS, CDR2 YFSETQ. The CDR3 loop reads CASSSPRGGTGNTDTQYF.

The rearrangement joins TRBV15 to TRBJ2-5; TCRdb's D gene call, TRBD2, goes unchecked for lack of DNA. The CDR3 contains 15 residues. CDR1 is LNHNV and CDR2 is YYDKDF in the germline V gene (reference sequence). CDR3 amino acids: CATSRDRARVVTQYF. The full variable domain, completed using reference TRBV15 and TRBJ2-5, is DAMVIQNPRYQVTQFGKPVTLSCSQTLNHNVMYWYQQKSSQAPKLLFHYYDKDFNNEADTPDNFQSRRPNTSFCFLDIRSPGLGDTAMYLCATSRDRARVVTQYFGPGTRLLVL.

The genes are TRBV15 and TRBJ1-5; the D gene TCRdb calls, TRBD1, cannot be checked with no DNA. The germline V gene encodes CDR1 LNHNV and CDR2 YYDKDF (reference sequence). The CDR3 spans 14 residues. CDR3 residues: CATNSGISNQPQHF.

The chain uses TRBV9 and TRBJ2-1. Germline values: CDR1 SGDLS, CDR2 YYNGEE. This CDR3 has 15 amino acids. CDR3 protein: CASSVATGSYNEQFF.

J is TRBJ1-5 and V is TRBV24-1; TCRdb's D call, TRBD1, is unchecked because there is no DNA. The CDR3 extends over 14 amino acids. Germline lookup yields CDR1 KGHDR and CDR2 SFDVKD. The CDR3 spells CATSTGNSNQPQHF.

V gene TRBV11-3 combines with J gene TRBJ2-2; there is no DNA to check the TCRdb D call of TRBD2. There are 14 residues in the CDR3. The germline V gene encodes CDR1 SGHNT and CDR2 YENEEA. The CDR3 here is CASSPGGIEWELFF.

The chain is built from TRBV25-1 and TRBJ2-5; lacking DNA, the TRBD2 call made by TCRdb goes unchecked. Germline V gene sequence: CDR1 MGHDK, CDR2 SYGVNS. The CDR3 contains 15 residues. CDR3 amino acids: CASSTTGTIQETQYF. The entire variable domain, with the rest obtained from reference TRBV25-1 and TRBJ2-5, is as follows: EADIYQTPRYLVIGTGKKITLECSQTMGHDKMYWYQQDPGMELHLIHYSYGVNSTEKGDLSSESTVSRIRTEHFPLTLESARPSHTSQYLCASSTTGTIQETQYFGPGTRLLVL.

CDR3 protein: CATSDYRANSYNEQFF. The gene calls are TRBV24-1 and TRBJ2-1; the D gene TCRdb calls, TRBD1, cannot be checked with no DNA. Germline CDR1 and CDR2: KGHDR and SFDVKD. The CDR3 spans 16 residues.

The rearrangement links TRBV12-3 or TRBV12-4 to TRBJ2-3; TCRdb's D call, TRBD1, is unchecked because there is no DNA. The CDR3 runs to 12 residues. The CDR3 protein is CASRSREGTQYF.

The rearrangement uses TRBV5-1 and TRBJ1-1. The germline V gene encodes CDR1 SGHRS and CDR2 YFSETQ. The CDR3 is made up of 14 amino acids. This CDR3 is CASTLNRNDREAFF.

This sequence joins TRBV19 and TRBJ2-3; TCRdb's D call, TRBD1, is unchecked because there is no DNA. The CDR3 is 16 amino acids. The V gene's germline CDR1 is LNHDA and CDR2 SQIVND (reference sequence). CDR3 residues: CASSSPFGTGGDTQYF.

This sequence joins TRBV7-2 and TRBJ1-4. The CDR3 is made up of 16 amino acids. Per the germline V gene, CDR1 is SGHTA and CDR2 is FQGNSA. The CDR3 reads CASSLGQGATNEKLFF.

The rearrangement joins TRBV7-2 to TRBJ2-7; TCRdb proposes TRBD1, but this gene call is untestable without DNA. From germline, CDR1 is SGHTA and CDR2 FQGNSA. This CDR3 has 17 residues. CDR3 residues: CASSLNGWTGESYEQYF.

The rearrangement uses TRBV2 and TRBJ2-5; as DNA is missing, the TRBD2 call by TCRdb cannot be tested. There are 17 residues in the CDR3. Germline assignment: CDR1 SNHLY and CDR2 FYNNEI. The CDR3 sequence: CASMKGLAGGPEETQYF.